There are a few counts of the clone carrying this T cell receptor beta chain. The antigen remains undetermined. In germline, CDR1 is SGHTA, CDR2 FQGNSA. This CDR3 has 11 residues. V was cut by 8 bases and J by 4 bases, with 7 bases left in between. The data stem from a study of beta chain features in type 1 diabetes. Regarding the study as a whole: When Type 1 diabetes patients were examined, their TCRB CDR3s proved moderately but significantly shorter in all four CD4+ subsets.

Expressed TCRB transcripts got sequenced, as all isolated RNA was reverse transcribed. The protocol was immunoSEQ multiplex PCR, while the TCRdb copy is restricted to in-frame clones and leaves out a portion. Found here are about 660,000 clones, over 11% of them singletons; the top ten hold 0.035% to 0.045%. The sample consisted of naive CD4+ T cells from blood. The TCR was taken from a man in his late teens or twenties with type 1 diabetes. The chain joins TRBV7-2 to TRBJ2-3; unclear D gene. The CDR3 loop is CASGLADTQYF. CDR3 nucleotides: TGTGCCAGCGGTTTGGCAGATACGCAGTATTTT.